What follows are 9 T cell receptor beta chains derived from one specimen sequenced in a study of glioma-infiltrating T cells after dendritic cell vaccination. The method was immunoSEQ multiplex PCR; TCRdb's version includes in-frame clones alone and lacks a portion of them. The sample lists nearly 85,000 clones, approximately 90% occurring once. This material consisted of blood, taken before dendritic cell vaccination. These receptors were taken from a human donor with glioblastoma.

The chain uses TRBV11-2 and TRBJ2-6; TRBD1 aligns across 8 bases. With V trimmed by 5 bases and J by 2 bases, 2 bases remained unmatched. The CDR3 length is 15 residues. CDR1 is SGHAT and CDR2 is FQNNGV in the germline V gene. This CDR3 reads CASSNRGAGANVLTF. CDR3 DNA: TGTGCCAGCAGCAACAGGGGGGCTGGGGCCAACGTCCTGACTTTC.

V is TRBV9 and J is TRBJ2-5, with 12 positions matching TRBD2. The V gene end was trimmed by 6 bases and the J gene end by 0 bases; junction bases not matched to a gene: 3. Germline CDR1 reads SGDLS; CDR2 reads YYNGEE. The CDR3 contains 15 residues. The CDR3 sequence: CASTSSGGDQETQYF. The DNA of the CDR3 is TGTGCCAGCACCTCTAGCGGGGGGGACCAAGAGACCCAGTACTTC.

The V call is TRBV18, the J call TRBJ2-2; 10 nucleotides agree with TRBD1. This CDR3 contains 16 residues. J was trimmed by 6 bases and V by 0 bases; bases with no gene match: 4. Looked up from germline, CDR1 is KGHSH and CDR2 is LQKENI. Written as DNA, the CDR3 is TGTGCCAGCTCACCACCGAATGGACAGGGGGCCGGGGAGCTGTTTTTT. Amino acid sequence: CASSPPNGQGAGELFF.

The chain couples TRBV19 to TRBJ1-2; 7 nucleotides line up with TRBD1. V shed 5 bases, J shed 3 bases, and the junction held 6 bases outside the gene matches. Germline V gives CDR1 LNHDA, CDR2 SQIVND (reference sequence). The CDR3 is 14 residues long. The DNA of the CDR3 is TGTGCCAGTAGTGTGGCGGGACAGCACTATGGCTACACCTTC. Residues: CASSVAGQHYGYTF.

This chain connects TRBV10-3 to TRBJ2-6; D is uncertain. Germline V gene sequence: CDR1 ENHRY, CDR2 SYGVKD. The CDR3 consists of 17 residues. The V and J ends lost 0 bases and 0 bases respectively, with 9 bases between them. CDR3 coding DNA: TGTGCCATCAGTGAGTCGACTGTGGGCTCTGGGGCCAACGTCCTGACTTTC. Translation gives CAISESTVGSGANVLTF.

The chain joins TRBV30 to TRBJ2-3; TRBD1 agrees at 7 bases. The CDR3 covers 15 residues. V lost 2 bases, J lost 8 bases, and 13 bases stayed unmatched. In germline, CDR1 is GTSNPN, CDR2 SVGIG (reference sequence). The CDR3 loop is CAWSKWAGGPSTQYF. DNA for the CDR3: TGTGCCTGGAGTAAGTGGGCAGGGGGTCCGTCTACGCAGTATTTT.

The J gene is TRBJ1-4, the V gene TRBV5-6; weak D call: TRBD1 (6 bases). Trimming pared 4 bases from V and 0 bases from J, leaving 16 bases between. Per germline, CDR1 SGHDT and CDR2 YYEEEE. There are 17 residues in the CDR3. In DNA form, the CDR3 reads TGTGCCAGCAGCGAGTACAGGGAACTCGCAACTAATGAAAAACTGTTTTTT. Translation gives CASSEYRELATNEKLFF.

This clone was seen a single time. The chain joins TRBV2 to TRBJ1-1; TRBD1 matches 7 bases. This CDR3 spans 15 amino acids. V shed 3 bases, J shed 1 base, and the junction held 5 bases outside the gene matches. The V gene's germline CDR1 is SNHLY and CDR2 FYNNEI. This CDR3 reads CASSELTGPNTEAFF. The CDR3 DNA is TGTGCCAGCAGTGAGTTGACAGGGCCGAACACTGAAGCTTTCTTT.

The chain has TRBV4-1 and TRBJ2-1; TRBD1 agrees at 7 bases. This CDR3 has 19 residues. Looked up from germline, CDR1 is MGHRA and CDR2 is YSYEKL. J was trimmed by 5 bases and V by 4 bases; bases with no gene match: 20. CDR3 protein: CASSPGQVLGNRINNEQFF. In DNA, the CDR3 is TGCGCCAGCAGCCCCGGACAGGTCTTAGGGAACCGGATAAACAATGAGCAGTTCTTC.